These 26 T cell receptor beta chains originate from one sample sequenced in a study of T cells after yellow fever vaccination. MiXCR was run by TCRdb on the 5' RACE reads, yielding one entry per CDR3 protein. The repertoire holds about 340,000 distinct CDR3 sequences, with approximately 12% as singletons. This specimen was CD4+ T cells sorted from PBMCs, taken 15 days after the yellow fever booster vaccination. Every receptor here comes from a man younger than 35 who received the YFV17D yellow fever vaccine.

J is TRBJ2-2 and V is TRBV28, with a tentative D call TRBD1 (6 bases). Between the trimmed V and J ends, which lost 5 bases and 0 bases, there was a span of 16 bases. CDR1 and CDR2 from the germline V gene are MDHEN and SYDVKM. This CDR3 spans 17 amino acids. CDR3 residues: CASSTRDRPANTGELFF. In DNA form, the CDR3 reads TGTGCCAGCAGTACCCGAGACAGGCCAGCGAACACCGGGGAGCTGTTTTTT.

This clonotype was seen at least ten times. The V call is TRBV28, the J call TRBJ2-3, with 9 bases fitting TRBD1. Germline CDR1 and CDR2: MDHEN and SYDVKM. The V gene end was trimmed by 7 bases and the J gene end by 0 bases; junction bases not matched to a gene: 5. CDR3 length: 15 amino acids. CDR3 amino acids: CASTSGTGSTDTQYF. CDR3 DNA: TGTGCCAGCACATCCGGGACAGGGAGCACAGATACGCAGTATTTT.

This rearrangement joins TRBV19 to TRBJ2-1; D call uncertain. The CDR3 contains 11 residues. Germline V CDR1 and CDR2: LNHDA, SQIVND (reference sequence). Trimming cost V 3 bases and J 7 bases, with 4 bases left between them. The DNA for the CDR3 is TGTGCCAGTAGTATCCGGAATGAGCAGTTCTTC. Translating it yields CASSIRNEQFF. The full variable domain, rest sourced from reference TRBV19 and TRBJ2-1, is DGGITQSPKYLFRKEGQNVTLSCEQNLNHDAMYWYRQDPGQGLRLIYYSQIVNDFQKGDIAEGYSVSREKKESFPLTVTSAQKNPTAFYLCASSIRNEQFFGPGTRLTVL.

In the case of this clonotype: The conserved phenylalanine or tryptophan is not found at the CDR3 terminus, so this likely reflects a read error. The DNA is left out, because the CDR3 cannot be placed on it with certainty; the CDR3 is given as TCRdb lists it. The chain is built from TRBV11-3 and TRBJ2-5; the D call of TRBD1 is as the table states it, not checked on the DNA. The CDR3 is 9 residues long, ends included. Per the germline V gene, CDR1 is SGHNT and CDR2 is YENEEA. The CDR3 loop reads CASSLSPHS.

The rearrangement uses TRBV11-1 and TRBJ2-3; 8 nucleotides match TRBD1. The length of the CDR3 is 16 residues. Trimming took 5 bases from V and 5 from J; bases not matched to a gene: 12. Germline CDR1 reads SGHAT; CDR2 reads FQDESV (reference sequence). The DNA of the CDR3 is TGTGCCAGCAGCCGGAGATATCAGGGGGCGGGAGATACGCAGTATTTT. The encoded protein is CASSRRYQGAGDTQYF.

The V call is TRBV9, the J call TRBJ2-3; D may be TRBD2 (5 bases). V lost 4 bases to trimming and J lost 5 bases, with 14 bases between them. Per germline, CDR1 SGDLS and CDR2 YYNGEE. This CDR3 region has 14 residues. The CDR3 sequence: CASSPPAGGDTQYF. The CDR3 DNA is TGTGCCAGCAGCCCCCCGGCGGGTGGAGATACGCAGTATTTT. Using reference TRBV9 and TRBJ2-3 for the parts outside the CDR3, the full variable domain is DSGVTQTPKHLITATGQRVTLRCSPRSGDLSVYWYQQSLDQGLQFLIQYYNGEERAKGNILERFSAQQFPDLHSELNLSSLELGDSALYFCASSPPAGGDTQYFGPGTRLTVL.

The rearrangement links TRBV12-3 or TRBV12-4 to TRBJ2-5, with a weak D call TRBD1 (5 bases). This CDR3 is 14 amino acids long. The V end lost 4 bases, the J end lost 2 bases, and 11 bases lay between the germline ends. CDR3 loop: CASSSYPGQETQYF. In nucleotides, the CDR3 is TGTGCCAGCAGTTCATATCCAGGGCAAGAGACCCAGTACTTC.

This clonotype was observed a handful of times. The chain uses TRBV9 and TRBJ2-7, with a tentative D call TRBD1 (6 bases). The CDR3 is made up of 15 amino acids. With 0 bases removed from V and 5 bases from J, the gap between germline ends came to 15 bases. From germline, CDR1 is SGDLS and CDR2 YYNGEE. CDR3 residues: CASSVEQGIANEQYF. The CDR3 DNA is TGTGCCAGCAGCGTAGAACAGGGCATTGCCAACGAGCAGTACTTC.

The sample holds a few counts of this clonotype. The chain combines TRBV11-2 with TRBJ2-1; 12 bases are shared with TRBD2. After removal of 5 bases from V and 0 bases from J, the junction contained 11 bases not matched to a gene. This CDR3 has 19 residues. Germline assignment: CDR1 SGHAT and CDR2 FQNNGV. The CDR3 spells CASSPRWTSGASSYNEQFF. CDR3 DNA: TGTGCCAGCAGCCCCCGATGGACTAGCGGGGCCAGCTCCTACAATGAGCAGTTCTTC.

This clonotype appeared a few times. The V gene is TRBV6-5, the J gene TRBJ1-4, with TRBD1 identical over 7 bases. This CDR3 comprises 15 residues. V gave up 5 bases and J gave up 8 bases; unmatched junction bases: 11. The germline CDR1 and CDR2 sequences are MNHEY and SVGAGI. The CDR3 nucleotides are TGTGCCAGCAGTAAACAGGGGACACTGGGGGAAAAACTGTTTTTT. Translated: CASSKQGTLGEKLFF.

The chain combines TRBV5-1 with TRBJ1-2; D is uncertain. CDR1 SGHRS and CDR2 YFSETQ come from the germline V gene. The V and J ends lost 0 bases and 8 bases respectively, with 11 bases between them. The CDR3 extends over 13 amino acids. Here the CDR3 DNA reads TGCGCCAGCAGCTTGGAAGTCGGTGGAGGCTACACCTTC. Amino acid sequence: CASSLEVGGGYTF.

This clonotype was observed a few times. The chain has TRBV6-2 or TRBV6-3 and TRBJ2-1; D tentatively fits TRBD1 or TRBD2 (6 bases each). The CDR3 sequence is 15 residues long. CDR1 and CDR2 from the germline V gene are MNHEY and SVGEGT. The V end lost 7 bases, the J end lost 0 bases, and 13 bases lay between the germline ends. The CDR3 region is CASTRGAFSYNEQFF. CDR3 DNA sequence: TGTGCCAGCACAAGGGGGGCCTTCTCCTACAATGAGCAGTTCTTC.

This clonotype was seen a handful of times. The chain uses TRBV21-1 and TRBJ2-7. TRBV21-1 constitutes a pseudogene. This CDR3 has 14 residues. In DNA, the CDR3 is TGTGCCAGCAGCAAAGCGCTAGGATCCTACGAGCAGTACGTC. This codes for CASSKALGSYEQYV.

In this sample, this clonotype turned up many times. The chain combines TRBV7-2 with TRBJ2-7; 8 bases are shared with TRBD2. The CDR3 consists of 17 residues. The germline V gene encodes CDR1 SGHTA and CDR2 FQGNSA. The V and J ends lost 5 bases and 2 bases, in that order; junction bases with no gene match: 14. The chain's CDR3 is CASSTRGSGGLTYEQYF. The DNA of the CDR3 is TGTGCCAGCAGCACCCGGGGAAGCGGGGGACTAACCTACGAGCAGTACTTC.

This chain joins TRBV27 and TRBJ1-2, with D tentatively TRBD1 (6 bases). The V end lost 1 base, the J end lost 4 bases, and 10 bases lay between the germline ends. Germline loops: CDR1 MNHEY, CDR2 SMNVEV (reference sequence). This CDR3 has 14 residues. CDR3 sequence: CASSLYRGAYGYTF. CDR3 bases: TGTGCCAGCAGTTTATACCGGGGGGCCTATGGCTACACCTTC.

The chain recombines TRBV5-1 with TRBJ1-1; 7 nucleotides match TRBD1. The germline CDR1 and CDR2 sequences are SGHRS and YFSETQ. CDR3 length equals 16 residues. The ends lost 3 bases at V and 1 base at J; junction bases unmatched: 9. This CDR3 is CASSSHRGGQNTEAFF. The CDR3 coding sequence is TGCGCCAGCAGCTCCCACAGGGGAGGCCAGAACACTGAAGCTTTCTTT.

There are a few counts of this clonotype. The rearrangement joins TRBV10-3 to TRBJ2-5; 7 bases line up with TRBD1. V trimming: 3 bases; J trimming: 0 bases; junction bases outside the gene matches: 1. This CDR3 has 14 amino acids. The germline gives CDR1 ENHRY, CDR2 SYGVKD. CDR3 sequence (DNA): TGTGCCATCAGTGAAGGGACAGACCAAGAGACCCAGTACTTC. Amino acid sequence: CAISEGTDQETQYF.

This clonotype was seen many times. The chain links TRBV20-1 to TRBJ2-7, with 9 bases aligning to TRBD1. Germline V gene sequence: CDR1 DFQATT, CDR2 SNEGSKA (reference sequence). The CDR3 contains 14 residues. The J segment lost 3 bases and the V segment lost 5 bases, leaving 8 bases of the junction unmatched. The CDR3 DNA is TGCAGTGCTGGAGCCGGGACAGGGATCTACGAGCAGTACTTC. Encoded protein: CSAGAGTGIYEQYF.

CDR3 loop: CASSYGQGNTGELFF. In DNA form, the CDR3 reads TGCGCCAGCAGCTACGGACAGGGGAACACCGGGGAGCTGTTTTTT. The V and J genes are TRBV5-1 and TRBJ2-2; 8 nucleotides match TRBD1. The CDR3 is made up of 15 amino acids. Germline V gives CDR1 SGHRS, CDR2 YFSETQ. Trimming at V came to 3 bases and at J to 1 base, leaving 2 bases not matched to a gene.

In its sample, this clonotype was seen a few times. CDR3 protein: CASSLGDPRSGNTIYF. CDR3 in DNA: TGTGCCAGCAGTTTGGGGGACCCCCGCTCTGGAAACACCATATATTTT. The V and J genes are TRBV12-3 or TRBV12-4 and TRBJ1-3, with a possible D match to TRBD1 (5 bases). V dropped 3 bases and J dropped 0 bases, with 12 bases sitting between them. The CDR3 is made up of 16 amino acids.

This clonotype was seen a few times. CDR3 coding DNA: TGCGCCAGCAGCCAGTTGAACGGTTTGGGTTCACCCCTCCACTTT. Protein product: CASSQLNGLGSPLHF. This chain uses TRBV4-3 with TRBJ1-6; no firm D call. The V end was cut by 3 bases, the J end by 9 bases, with 15 bases between. The germline gives CDR1 LGHNA, CDR2 YSLEER. This CDR3 has 15 residues.

The gene calls are TRBV6-2 or TRBV6-3 and TRBJ2-7; 7 bases line up with TRBD1. The junction had 10 bases not matched to a gene; V was cut back by 5 bases and J by 3 bases. In germline, CDR1 is MNHEY, CDR2 SVGEGT. CDR3 size: 15 residues. CDR3 sequence (DNA): TGTGCCAGCAGTGGCTACAGGGGATTCCTCTACGAGCAGTACTTC. Its protein is CASSGYRGFLYEQYF.

V gene TRBV6-2 or TRBV6-3 combines with J gene TRBJ1-5; possibly TRBD1 for D (6 bases). V was trimmed by 5 bases and J by 1 base, leaving 12 bases between them. The CDR3 extends over 15 amino acids. Germline CDR1 reads MNHEY; CDR2 reads SVGEGT. The CDR3 nucleotides are TGTGCCAGCAGTACAGGGAGATCCAGCAATCAGCCCCAGCATTTT. It specifies CASSTGRSSNQPQHF.

The chain combines TRBV9 with TRBJ1-3; weak D call: TRBD1 (5 bases). The CDR3 length is 16 residues. Germline CDR1 SGDLS, CDR2 YYNGEE. Trimming removed 5 bases from V and 5 bases from J, with 20 bases in between. CDR3 residues: CASSGSGGVARNTIYF. In nucleotides, the CDR3 is TGTGCCAGCAGTGGATCCGGGGGTGTAGCGAGAAACACCATATATTTT. The full variable domain, in which reference TRBV9 and TRBJ1-3 provide the parts outside the CDR3, is DSGVTQTPKHLITATGQRVTLRCSPRSGDLSVYWYQQSLDQGLQFLIQYYNGEERAKGNILERFSAQQFPDLHSELNLSSLELGDSALYFCASSGSGGVARNTIYFGEGSWLTVV.

This clonotype was seen many times. This rearrangement joins TRBV29-1 to TRBJ1-1; the D gene is possibly TRBD1 (5 bases). V lost 4 bases and J 0 bases, leaving 9 bases between the germline ends. This CDR3 spans 13 amino acids. Germline loops: CDR1 SQVTM, CDR2 ANQGSEA. The chain's CDR3 is CSVGTLLNTEAFF. In nucleotides, the CDR3 is TGCAGCGTTGGGACACTCTTGAACACTGAAGCTTTCTTT.

The chain uses TRBV7-6 and TRBJ2-2, with D tentatively TRBD1 (6 bases). Germline CDR1 and CDR2: SGHVS and FNYEAQ. The CDR3 covers 16 residues. Trimming left V 2 bases short and J 3 bases short, with 13 bases between. CDR3 coding DNA: TGTGCCAGCAGCTTAAATCTGGACAGACACACCGGGGAGCTGTTTTTT. This encodes CASSLNLDRHTGELFF. The full variable domain, in which reference TRBV7-6 and TRBJ2-2 provide the parts outside the CDR3, is GAGVSQSPRYKVTKRGQDVALRCDPISGHVSLYWYRQALGQGPEFLTYFNYEAQQDKSGLPNDRFSAERPEGSISTLTIQRTEQRDSAMYRCASSLNLDRHTGELFFGEGSRLTVL.